The table lists the clone carrying this T cell receptor beta chain with a count of one. Antigen unknown. A read error may account for a junction end that differs from germline. The data belong to a study of cytomegalovirus exposure and HLA in healthy donors. Researchers ran the PCR with 60 Vbeta and 13 Jbeta primers. This table comes from immunoSEQ multiplex PCR, and its TCRdb copy is limited to in-frame clones, with some not included. The data hold 150,000 to 200,000 clones, with roughly 80% observed a single time. General study findings and limits: Previously analyzed data showed that most TCR beta V segments were productive at a frequency of about 87% or about 30%. Despite most TCR sequences being rare, some public TCRs occurred in many donors. The investigators catalogued 150 to 200 TCR beta chains as cytomegalovirus-associated.

The CDR3 is made up of 12 amino acids. Germline values: CDR1 SEHNR, CDR2 FQNEAQ (reference sequence). This receptor was taken from a male donor in good health and CMV-seropositive. This chain uses TRBV7-9 with TRBJ2-7; D is uncertain. The sequenced material came from PBMCs. CDR3 protein: CAGSFQNYEQYF. The CDR3 DNA follows: TGTGCCGGCAGCTTCCAAAACTACGAGCAGTACTTC.